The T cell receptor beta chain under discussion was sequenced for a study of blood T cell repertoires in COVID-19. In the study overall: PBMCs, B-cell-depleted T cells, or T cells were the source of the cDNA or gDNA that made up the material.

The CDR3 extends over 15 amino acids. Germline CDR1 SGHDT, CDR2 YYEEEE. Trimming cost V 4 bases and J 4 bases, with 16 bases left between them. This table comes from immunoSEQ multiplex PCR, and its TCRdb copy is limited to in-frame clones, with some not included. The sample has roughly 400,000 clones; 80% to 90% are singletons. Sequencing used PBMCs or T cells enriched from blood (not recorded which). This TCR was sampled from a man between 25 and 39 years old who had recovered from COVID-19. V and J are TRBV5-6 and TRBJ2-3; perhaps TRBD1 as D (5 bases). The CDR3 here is CASSLTQGTPDTQYF. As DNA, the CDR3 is TGTGCCAGCAGCCTGACTCAGGGTACCCCAGATACGCAGTATTTT.